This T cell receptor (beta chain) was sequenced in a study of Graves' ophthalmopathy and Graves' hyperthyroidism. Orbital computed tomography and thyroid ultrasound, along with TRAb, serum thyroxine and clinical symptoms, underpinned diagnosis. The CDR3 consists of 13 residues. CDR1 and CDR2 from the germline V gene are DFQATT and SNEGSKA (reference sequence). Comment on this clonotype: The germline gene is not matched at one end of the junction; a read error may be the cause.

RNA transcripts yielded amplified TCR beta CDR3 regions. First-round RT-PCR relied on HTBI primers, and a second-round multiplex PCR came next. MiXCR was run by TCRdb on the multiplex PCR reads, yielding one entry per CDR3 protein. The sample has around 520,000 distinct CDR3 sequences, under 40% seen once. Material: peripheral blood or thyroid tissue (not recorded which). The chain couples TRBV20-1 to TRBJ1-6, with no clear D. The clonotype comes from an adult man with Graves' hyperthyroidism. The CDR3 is CSARDIGTSPLRF. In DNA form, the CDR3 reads TGCAGTGCTAGAGACATTGGCACGTCACCCCTCCGCTTT.